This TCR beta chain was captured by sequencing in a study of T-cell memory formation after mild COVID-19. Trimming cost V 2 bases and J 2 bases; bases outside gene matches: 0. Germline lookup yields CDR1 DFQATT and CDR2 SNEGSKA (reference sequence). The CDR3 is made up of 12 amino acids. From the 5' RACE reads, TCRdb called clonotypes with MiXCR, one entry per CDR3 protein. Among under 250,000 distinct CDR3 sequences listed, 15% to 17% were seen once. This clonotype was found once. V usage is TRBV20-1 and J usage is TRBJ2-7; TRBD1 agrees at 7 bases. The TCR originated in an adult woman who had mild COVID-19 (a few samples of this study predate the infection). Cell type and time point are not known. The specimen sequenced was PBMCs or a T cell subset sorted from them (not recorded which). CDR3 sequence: CSARQGAYEQYF. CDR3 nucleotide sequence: TGCAGTGCTAGACAGGGGGCCTACGAGCAGTACTTC.